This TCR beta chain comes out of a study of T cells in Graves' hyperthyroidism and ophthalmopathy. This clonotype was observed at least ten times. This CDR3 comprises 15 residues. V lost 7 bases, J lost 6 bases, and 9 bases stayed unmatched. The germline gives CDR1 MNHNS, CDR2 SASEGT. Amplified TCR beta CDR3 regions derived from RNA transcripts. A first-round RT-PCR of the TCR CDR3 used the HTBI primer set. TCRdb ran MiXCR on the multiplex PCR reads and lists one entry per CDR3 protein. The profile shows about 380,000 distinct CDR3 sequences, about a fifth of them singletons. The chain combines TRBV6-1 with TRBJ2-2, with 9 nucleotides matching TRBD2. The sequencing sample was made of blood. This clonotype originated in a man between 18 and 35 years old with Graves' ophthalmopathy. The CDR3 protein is CASTKRAGGSGELFF. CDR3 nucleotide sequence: TGTGCCAGCACCAAGCGGGCGGGGGGGTCCGGGGAGCTGTTTTTT.